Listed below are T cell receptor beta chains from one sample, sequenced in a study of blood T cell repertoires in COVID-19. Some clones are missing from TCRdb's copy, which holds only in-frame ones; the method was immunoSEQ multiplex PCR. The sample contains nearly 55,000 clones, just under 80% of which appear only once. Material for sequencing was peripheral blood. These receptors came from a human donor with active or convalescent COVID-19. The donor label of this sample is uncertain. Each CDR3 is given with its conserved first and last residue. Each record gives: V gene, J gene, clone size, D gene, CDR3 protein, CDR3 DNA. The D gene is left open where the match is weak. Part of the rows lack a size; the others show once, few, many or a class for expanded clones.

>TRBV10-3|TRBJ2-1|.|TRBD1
CAITLGDRGGAEQFF
TGTGCCATCACCCTGGGGGACAGGGGAGGCGCTGAGCAGTTCTTC
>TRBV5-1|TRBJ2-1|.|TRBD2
CASSSPSGSAGNEQFF
TGCGCCAGCAGCTCCCCTAGCGGGAGTGCAGGAAATGAGCAGTTCTTC
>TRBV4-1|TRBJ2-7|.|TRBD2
CASSQLTSGSYEQYF
TGCGCCAGCAGCCAATTAACTAGCGGATCCTACGAGCAGTACTTC
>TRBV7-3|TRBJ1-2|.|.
CASSLGQGNYGYTF
TGTGCCAGCAGCTTAGGTCAGGGGAACTATGGCTACACCTTC
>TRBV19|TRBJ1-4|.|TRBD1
CASSTLPGQGHEKLFF
TGTGCCAGTAGTACCCTCCCGGGACAGGGGCATGAAAAACTGTTTTTT
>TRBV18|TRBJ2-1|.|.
CASSPGDYEQFF
TGTGCCAGCTCACCGGGGGACTATGAGCAGTTCTTC
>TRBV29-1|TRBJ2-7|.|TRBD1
CSVAGQAGYEQYF
TGCAGCGTTGCTGGACAGGCTGGATACGAGCAGTACTTC
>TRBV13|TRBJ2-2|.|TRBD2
CASSPSGRAVGGELFF
TGTGCCAGCAGCCCTAGCGGGAGGGCCGTTGGCGGGGAGCTGTTTTTT
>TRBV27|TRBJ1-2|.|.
CASSSLQAPYGYTF
TGTGCCAGCAGTTCCCTTCAGGCCCCTTACGGCTACACCTTC
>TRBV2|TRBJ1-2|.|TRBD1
CASRQGRFGYTF
TGTGCCAGCAGACAGGGGAGGTTCGGCTACACCTTC
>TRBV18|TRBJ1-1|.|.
CASSPGREHTEAFF
TGTGCCAGCTCACCGGGGAGGGAGCACACTGAAGCTTTCTTT
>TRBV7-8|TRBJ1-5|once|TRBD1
CASSYYGGQGYSNQPQHF
TGTGCCAGCAGCTATTACGGGGGACAGGGTTATAGCAATCAGCCCCAGCATTTT
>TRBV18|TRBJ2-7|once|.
CARSTYEQYF
TGTGCCAGATCCACCTACGAGCAGTACTTC
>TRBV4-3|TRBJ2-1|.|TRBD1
CASSQDRGRALNEQFF
TGCGCCAGCAGCCAAGATAGGGGGCGGGCTTTGAATGAGCAGTTCTTC
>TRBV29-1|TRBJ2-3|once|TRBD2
CSTTAGVGTDTQYF
TGCAGCACAACAGCGGGAGTTGGTACAGATACGCAGTATTTT
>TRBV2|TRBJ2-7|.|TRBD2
CASTLEAGGLYEQYF
TGTGCCAGCACCCTAGAGGCGGGAGGGCTGTACGAGCAGTACTTC
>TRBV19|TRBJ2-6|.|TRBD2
CASTPPGLAASGANVLTF
TGTGCCAGTACCCCACCGGGACTAGCGGCCTCTGGGGCCAACGTCCTGACTTTC
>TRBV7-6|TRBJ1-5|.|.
CASSSDSFSQPQHF
TGTGCCAGCAGTTCGGACAGCTTTAGTCAGCCCCAGCATTTT
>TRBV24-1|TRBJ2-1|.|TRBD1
CATSDRDRGTYNEQFF
TGTGCCACCAGTGATAGGGACAGGGGGACCTACAATGAGCAGTTCTTC